Sequencing of this T cell receptor (delta chain) was carried out in a study of Vδ1+ human thymocytes. Germline V gene data show CDR1 as TSWWSYY and CDR2 as QGS. V dropped 4 bases and J dropped 1; count of bases not matched to a gene: 22. The CDR3 spans 22 residues. This clone was counted a few times. Its antigen is not known. General study findings and limits: Donors shared many TRG clonotypes but few TRD clonotypes. Despite high sort purity, about a fifth of thymic T cell receptor delta sequences were Vdelta2. Thymic TRG and TRD repertoires appeared highly polyclonal.

Sequences come from RNA converted to cDNA by reverse transcription. Pooled V-gene forward primers with one constant-region reverse primer generated the CDR3 amplicons by multiplex PCR. TCRdb redid clone calling on the multiplex PCR reads using CATT. The sample has about 54,000 delta-chain clones; 15% are singletons. Sequencing was carried out using Vdelta1+ gamma-delta thymocytes from the thymus. Subset defined: FACS-sorted CD3+ TCRalphabeta- TCRVdelta1+ TCRVdelta2- thymocytes. This sequence was found in a boy younger than two who had congenital heart surgery. The V call is TRDV1, the J call TRDJ1, with 12 bases identical to TRDD3. CDR3 nucleotides: TGTGCTCTTGGGGTTCCTCCCCATATGGACTGGGGGATACTAGGGGGCACCGATAAACTCATCTTT. This encodes CALGVPPHMDWGILGGTDKLIF.